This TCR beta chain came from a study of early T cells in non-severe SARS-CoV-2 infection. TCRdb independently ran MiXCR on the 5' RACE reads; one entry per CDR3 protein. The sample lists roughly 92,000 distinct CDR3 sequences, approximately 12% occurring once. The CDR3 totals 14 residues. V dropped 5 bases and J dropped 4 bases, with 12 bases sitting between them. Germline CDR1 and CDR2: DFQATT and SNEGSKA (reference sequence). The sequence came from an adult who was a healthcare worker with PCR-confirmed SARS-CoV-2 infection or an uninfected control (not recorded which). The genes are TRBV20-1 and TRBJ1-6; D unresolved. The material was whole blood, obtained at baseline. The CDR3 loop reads CSARDRSYNSPLHF. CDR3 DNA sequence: TGCAGTGCTCGCGACCGCTCATATAATTCACCCCTCCACTTT.